This entry concerns a single TCR beta chain. Its antigen is not identified. The donors (healthy individuals) were bone marrow donors. The data were obtained in a study of cytomegalovirus exposure and HLA in healthy donors. Regarding the study as a whole: CMV antigen specificity of three CMV-associated chains was confirmed in vitro. TCR association rates varied by HLA locus in a later analysis, with DRB1 highest and HLA-C lowest.

Vbeta (60) and Jbeta (13) primers were used in the PCR. The data were produced by immunoSEQ multiplex PCR, yet TCRdb's version contains in-frame clones alone and is incomplete. The table lists about 160,000 clones, roughly 79% of them singletons. V trimming: 2 bases; J trimming: 1 base; junction bases outside the gene matches: 4. CDR3 size: 17 residues. Germline V lookup: CDR1 KGHSH, CDR2 LQKENI. The TCR was taken from a woman in her forties or fifties in good health and CMV-seronegative. Sample: PBMCs. V and J are TRBV18 and TRBJ2-2; 10 bases line up with TRBD2. This CDR3 is CASSPVSSGGNTGELFF. The CDR3 nucleotides read TGTGCCAGCTCACCAGTCTCTAGCGGGGGGAACACCGGGGAGCTGTTTTTT. Full variable domain (missing parts from reference TRBV18 and TRBJ2-2): NAGVMQNPRHLVRRRGQEARLRCSPMKGHSHVYWYRQLPEEGLKFMVYLQKENIIDESGMPKERFSAEFPKEGPSILRIQQVVRGDSAAYFCASSPVSSGGNTGELFFGEGSRLTVL.